This passage covers 9 T cell receptor beta chains from one sample sequenced in a study of cytomegalovirus exposure and HLA in healthy donors. In the PCR, 60 Vbeta and 13 Jbeta primers were used. Profiled with immunoSEQ multiplex PCR; TCRdb holds only in-frame clones, not every one. The table records about 200,000 clones, around 85% of them present only once. Sequencing input: PBMCs. These receptors were collected from a man aged 45-60 years in good health and CMV-seronegative.

V gene TRBV4-1 combines with J gene TRBJ2-3, with 8 bases lining up with TRBD2. V trimming: 0 bases; J trimming: 2 bases; junction bases outside the gene matches: 7. The CDR3 spans 17 residues. The germline V gene has CDR1 MGHRA and CDR2 YSYEKL. CDR3 loop: CASSQEGSGRVTDTQYF. The CDR3 nucleotides are TGCGCCAGCAGCCAAGAAGGCAGCGGGAGAGTCACAGATACGCAGTATTTT.

The chain joins TRBV2 to TRBJ2-2; 11 bases align to TRBD2. Germline V lookup: CDR1 SNHLY, CDR2 FYNNEI. The CDR3 is made up of 17 amino acids. Trimming removed 6 bases from V and 1 base from J; junction bases left unmatched: 7. The CDR3 DNA reads TGTGCCAGCAGGGCGGGACTAGCGGAAGGGAACACCGGGGAGCTGTTTTTT. Translated: CASRAGLAEGNTGELFF.

As DNA, the CDR3 is TGTGCCAGCAATTCCATTTACACCGGGGAGCTGTTTTTT. Translating it yields CASNSIYTGELFF. V gene TRBV2 combines with J gene TRBJ2-2; D remains unclear. Germline lookup yields CDR1 SNHLY and CDR2 FYNNEI. CDR3 size: 13 residues. V was clipped by 7 bases and J by 3 bases, with 9 bases between them.

CDR3 DNA sequence: TGTGCCAGCAGCTTAGGGGGGCCCAAAAACATTCAGTACTTC. Its protein is CASSLGGPKNIQYF. The V call is TRBV7-8, the J call TRBJ2-4, with a possible D match to TRBD1 (6 bases). This CDR3 is built from 14 residues. From germline, CDR1 is SGHVS and CDR2 FQNEAQ. V lost 1 base and J lost 2, with 6 bases in between. Drawing the rest from reference TRBV7-8 and TRBJ2-4, the complete variable domain is GAGVSQSPRYKVAKRGQDVALRCDPISGHVSLFWYQQALGQGPEFLTYFQNEAQLDKSGLPSDRFFAERPEGSVSTLKIQRTQQEDSAVYLCASSLGGPKNIQYFGAGTRLSVL.

The CDR3 nucleotides are TGTGCCAGCAGCCCCCCCGGGGGGGCTTTGTACGAGCAGTACTTC. It translates to CASSPPGGALYEQYF. The genes are TRBV7-9 and TRBJ2-7; 8 nucleotides line up with TRBD2. Germline CDR1 is SEHNR and CDR2 is FQNEAQ (reference sequence). Trimming took 5 bases from V and 4 from J; bases not matched to a gene: 10. This CDR3 spans 15 amino acids.

The chain joins TRBV6-5 to TRBJ1-6; tentative D call: TRBD1 (6 bases). From germline, CDR1 is MNHEY and CDR2 SVGAGI. V was cut by 6 bases and J by 6 bases, with 15 bases left in between. The CDR3 covers 15 residues. CDR3 sequence reads: CASRTGTNVNSPLHF. For the CDR3, the DNA is TGTGCCAGCAGAACCGGGACAAATGTTAATTCACCCCTCCACTTT.

As concerns this clone: Other DNA sequences from this sample encode an identical CDR3 as well. The chain links TRBV4-1 to TRBJ2-7; D is possibly TRBD1 (7 bases). The CDR3 spans 13 residues. The germline V gene has CDR1 MGHRA and CDR2 YSYEKL. The V end was cut by 4 bases, the J end by 3 bases, with 10 bases between. Here the CDR3 reads CASSPQGGYEQYF. CDR3 sequence (DNA): TGCGCCAGCAGCCCCCAGGGGGGCTACGAGCAGTACTTC.

V gene TRBV7-3 combines with J gene TRBJ2-1; a weak D match, TRBD1 (6 bases). The V gene lost 5 bases and the J gene lost 9 bases, with 11 bases spanning the gap. Germline V gene lookup returns CDR1 SGHTA and CDR2 FQGTGA. This CDR3 spans 12 amino acids. CDR3 protein: CASSQGKGEQFF. CDR3 DNA: TGTGCCAGCAGCCAGGGGAAGGGTGAGCAGTTCTTC.

The chain recombines TRBV15 with TRBJ2-6; D is possibly TRBD1 (5 bases). The CDR3 is 17 amino acids. The V gene lost 5 bases and the J gene lost 4 bases, with 18 bases spanning the gap. Germline CDR1 is LNHNV and CDR2 is YYDKDF (reference sequence). CDR3 region: CATSPSGLASGANVLTF. The CDR3 nucleotides read TGTGCCACCAGCCCCTCAGGGTTGGCGTCCGGGGCCAACGTCCTGACTTTC.